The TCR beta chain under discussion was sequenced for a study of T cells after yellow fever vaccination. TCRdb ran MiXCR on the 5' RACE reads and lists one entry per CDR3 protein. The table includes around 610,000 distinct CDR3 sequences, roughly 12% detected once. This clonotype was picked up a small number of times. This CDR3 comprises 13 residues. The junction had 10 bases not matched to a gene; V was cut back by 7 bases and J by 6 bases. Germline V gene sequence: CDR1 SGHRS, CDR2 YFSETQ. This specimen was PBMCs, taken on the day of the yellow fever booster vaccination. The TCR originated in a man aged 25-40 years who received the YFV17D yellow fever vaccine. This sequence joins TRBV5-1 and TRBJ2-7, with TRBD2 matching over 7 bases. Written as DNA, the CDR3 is TGCGCCAGCGGGGGGGACGACCTCGGCGAGCAGTACTTC. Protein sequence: CASGGDDLGEQYF.